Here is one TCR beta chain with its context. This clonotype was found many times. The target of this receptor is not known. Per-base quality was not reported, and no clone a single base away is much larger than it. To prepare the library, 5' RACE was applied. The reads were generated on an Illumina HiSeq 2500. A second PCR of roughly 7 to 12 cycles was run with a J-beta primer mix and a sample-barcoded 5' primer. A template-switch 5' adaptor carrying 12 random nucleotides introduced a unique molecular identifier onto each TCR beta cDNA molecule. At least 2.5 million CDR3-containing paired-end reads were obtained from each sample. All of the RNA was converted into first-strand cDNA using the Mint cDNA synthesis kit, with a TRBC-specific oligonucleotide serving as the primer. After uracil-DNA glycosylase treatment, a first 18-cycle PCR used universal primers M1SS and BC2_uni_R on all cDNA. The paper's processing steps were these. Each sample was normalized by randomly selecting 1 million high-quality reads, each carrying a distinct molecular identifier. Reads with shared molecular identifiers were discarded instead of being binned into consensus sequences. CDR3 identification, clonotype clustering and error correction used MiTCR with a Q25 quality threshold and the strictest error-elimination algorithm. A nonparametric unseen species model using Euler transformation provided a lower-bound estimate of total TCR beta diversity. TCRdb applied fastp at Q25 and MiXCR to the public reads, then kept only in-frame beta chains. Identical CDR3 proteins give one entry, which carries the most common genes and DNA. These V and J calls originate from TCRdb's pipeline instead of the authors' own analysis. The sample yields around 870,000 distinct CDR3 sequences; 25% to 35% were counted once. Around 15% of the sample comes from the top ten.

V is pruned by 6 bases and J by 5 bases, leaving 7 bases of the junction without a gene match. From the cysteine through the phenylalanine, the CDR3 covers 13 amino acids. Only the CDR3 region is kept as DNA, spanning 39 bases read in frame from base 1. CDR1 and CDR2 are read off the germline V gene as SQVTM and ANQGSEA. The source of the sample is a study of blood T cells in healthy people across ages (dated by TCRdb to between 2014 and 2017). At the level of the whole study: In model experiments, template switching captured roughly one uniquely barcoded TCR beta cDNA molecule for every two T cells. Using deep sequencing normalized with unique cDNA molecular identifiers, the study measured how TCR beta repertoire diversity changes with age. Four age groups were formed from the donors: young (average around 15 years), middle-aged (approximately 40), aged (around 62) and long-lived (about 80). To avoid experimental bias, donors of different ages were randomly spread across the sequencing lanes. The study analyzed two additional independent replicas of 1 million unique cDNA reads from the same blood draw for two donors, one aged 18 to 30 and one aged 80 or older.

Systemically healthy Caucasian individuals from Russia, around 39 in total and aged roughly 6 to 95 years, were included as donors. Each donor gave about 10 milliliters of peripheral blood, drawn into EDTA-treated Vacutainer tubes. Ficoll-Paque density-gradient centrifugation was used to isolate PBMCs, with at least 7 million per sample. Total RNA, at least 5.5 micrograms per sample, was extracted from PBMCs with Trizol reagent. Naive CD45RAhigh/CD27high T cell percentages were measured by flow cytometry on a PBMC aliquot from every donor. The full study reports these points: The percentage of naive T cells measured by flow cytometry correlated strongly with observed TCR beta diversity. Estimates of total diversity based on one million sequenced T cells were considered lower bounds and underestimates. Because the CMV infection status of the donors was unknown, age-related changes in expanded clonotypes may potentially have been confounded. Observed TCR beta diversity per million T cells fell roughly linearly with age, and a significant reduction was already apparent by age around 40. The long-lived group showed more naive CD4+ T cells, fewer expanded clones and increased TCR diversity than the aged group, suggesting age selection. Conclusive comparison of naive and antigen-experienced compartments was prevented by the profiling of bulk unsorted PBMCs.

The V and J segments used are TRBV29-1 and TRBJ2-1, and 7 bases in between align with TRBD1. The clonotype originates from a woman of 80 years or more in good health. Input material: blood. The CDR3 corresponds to CSVGQSKNNEQFF. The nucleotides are TGCAGCGTGGGACAGAGTAAAAACAATGAGCAGTTCTTC.